This T cell receptor beta chain was observed in a study of blood T cell repertoires in COVID-19. Using immunoSEQ multiplex PCR, the repertoire was profiled, and TCRdb retains in-frame clones only, with some absent. The sample lists about 270,000 clones, roughly 88% occurring once. The junction had 13 bases not matched to a gene; V was cut back by 4 bases and J by 1 base. This CDR3 is 18 amino acids long. Germline CDR1 SGDLS, CDR2 YYNGEE. The TCR was taken from a woman older than 75 with COVID-19, enrolled during active disease. This chain uses TRBV9 with TRBJ2-7; 11 positions match TRBD2. Sequenced input: peripheral blood. CDR3 nucleotide sequence: TGTGCCAGCAGCTCCCGGGGGATAGCGGGGGGGCGATCCTACGAGCAGTACTTC. Its translation: CASSSRGIAGGRSYEQYF.